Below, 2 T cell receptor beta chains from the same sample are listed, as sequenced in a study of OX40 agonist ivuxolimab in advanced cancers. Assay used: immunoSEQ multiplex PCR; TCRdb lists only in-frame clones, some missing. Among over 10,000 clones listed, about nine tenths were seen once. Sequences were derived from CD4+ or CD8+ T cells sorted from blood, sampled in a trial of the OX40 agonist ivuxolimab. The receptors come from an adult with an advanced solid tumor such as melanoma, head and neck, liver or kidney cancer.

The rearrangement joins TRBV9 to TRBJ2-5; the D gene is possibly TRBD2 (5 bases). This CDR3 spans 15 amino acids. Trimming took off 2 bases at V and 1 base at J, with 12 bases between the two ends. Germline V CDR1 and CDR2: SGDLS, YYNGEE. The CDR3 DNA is TGTGCCAGCAGCGTCTGGGAAGGAGGCCAAGAGACCCAGTACTTC. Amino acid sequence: CASSVWEGGQETQYF.

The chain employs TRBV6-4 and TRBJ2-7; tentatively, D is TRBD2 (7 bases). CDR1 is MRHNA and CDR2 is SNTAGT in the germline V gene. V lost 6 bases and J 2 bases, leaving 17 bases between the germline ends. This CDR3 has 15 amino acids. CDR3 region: CASSLRGARAYEQYF. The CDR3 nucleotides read TGTGCCAGCAGCTTACGGGGGGCCAGGGCCTACGAGCAGTACTTC.